This T cell receptor (beta chain) was recovered during a study of blood T cell repertoires in COVID-19. The CDR3 spans 14 residues. Germline CDR1 SGHRS, CDR2 YFSETQ. The V gene lost 7 bases and the J gene lost 0 bases, with 13 bases spanning the gap. Methods used by the authors: It was from reference gene primer amplification that nucleated cell counts were estimated. Sequenced by immunoSEQ multiplex PCR; TCRdb stores in-frame clones only, minus some. That table supplies the V and J calls and clone size; D and trimming were determined from the DNA. The table has 100,000 or so clones, around 81% seen once. This clone has only one observation.

The chain joins TRBV5-1 to TRBJ1-1; maybe TRBD1 (5 bases). The sequence was collected from a woman aged 65 to 85 with acute or convalescent COVID-19. The specimen sequenced was peripheral blood. CDR3 sequence: CASQEGSMNTEAFF. The CDR3 DNA follows: TGCGCCAGCCAGGAGGGGAGCATGAACACTGAAGCTTTCTTT.